This entry lists 8 T cell receptor beta chains sequenced from one sample in a study of PD-L1 blockade in urothelial cancer. Method: immunoSEQ multiplex PCR; TCRdb's copy keeps in-frame clones and lacks some. This sample carries tens of thousands of clones, under 90% of them seen once, and the ten largest clones take under 15%. Time point denoted: pretreatment peripheral blood. This material consisted of PBMCs, taken around atezolizumab (anti-PD-L1) treatment. All receptors come from a man in his 60s with urothelial cancer.

The chain couples TRBV6-5 to TRBJ1-2, with 7 bases aligning to TRBD1. Germline V lookup: CDR1 MNHEY, CDR2 SVGAGI. J lost 4 bases, V lost 0 bases, and 2 bases had no gene match. The length of the CDR3 is 14 residues. The CDR3: CASSYSGTVYGYTF. The CDR3, as DNA: TGTGCCAGCAGTTACTCCGGGACAGTCTATGGCTACACCTTC.

This clone was seen a few times. This CDR3 is CASSLTWAGGRYEQYF. In DNA form, the CDR3 reads TGTGCCAGCAGCCTTACATGGGCAGGGGGCCGGTACGAGCAGTACTTC. The chain couples TRBV27 to TRBJ2-7; 8 bases match TRBD1. The CDR3 loop spans 16 amino acids. CDR1 is MNHEY and CDR2 is SMNVEV in the germline V gene (reference sequence). After removal of 6 bases from V and 4 bases from J, the junction contained 14 bases not matched to a gene.

This chain joins TRBV30 and TRBJ2-4; D might be TRBD1 (5 bases). The V gene lost 1 base and the J gene lost 1 base, with 8 bases spanning the gap. The CDR3 consists of 14 residues. CDR1 GTSNPN and CDR2 SVGIG come from the germline V gene (reference sequence). Here the CDR3 DNA reads TGTGCCTGGAGTGGAAGACAGGCCAAAAACATTCAGTACTTC. Protein product: CAWSGRQAKNIQYF.

The CDR3 DNA is TGTGCCAGCAGCGTAGTTGGCTCTTTATACAATGAGCAGTTCTTC. It specifies CASSVVGSLYNEQFF. The genes are TRBV9 and TRBJ2-1, with unresolved D. This CDR3 comprises 15 residues. Germline V gene sequence: CDR1 SGDLS, CDR2 YYNGEE. The V end lost 0 bases, the J end lost 4 bases, and 11 bases lay between the germline ends. The full variable domain, its missing parts supplied by reference TRBV9 and TRBJ2-1, is DSGVTQTPKHLITATGQRVTLRCSPRSGDLSVYWYQQSLDQGLQFLIQYYNGEERAKGNILERFSAQQFPDLHSELNLSSLELGDSALYFCASSVVGSLYNEQFFGPGTRLTVL.

V usage is TRBV5-1 and J usage is TRBJ2-7, with 7 bases matching TRBD1. Germline trimming cut 2 bases from V and 2 bases from J; bases unmatched to any gene: 7. This CDR3 comprises 15 residues. Germline values: CDR1 SGHRS, CDR2 YFSETQ. For the CDR3, the DNA is TGCGCCAGCAGCTTCGGGACAGCAACCACCTACGAGCAGTACTTC. Translating it yields CASSFGTATTYEQYF.

This clone was found many times. The V call is TRBV6-1, the J call TRBJ1-1; D not certain. Trimming cost V 8 bases and J 2 bases, with 12 bases left between them. CDR3 length equals 13 residues. Germline V lookup: CDR1 MNHNS, CDR2 SASEGT. CDR3 DNA: TGTGCCAGCGTCTCGGGAGGTAACACTGAAGCTTTCTTT. Translation: CASVSGGNTEAFF.

The chain has TRBV10-3 and TRBJ1-1; no clear D gene. Trimming took 10 bases from V and 3 from J, leaving 9 bases between them. The CDR3 spans 11 residues. Germline V gene sequence: CDR1 ENHRY, CDR2 SYGVKD. CDR3 DNA: TGTGCCACGCGTACGGACACTGAAGCTTTCTTT. The encoded protein is CATRTDTEAFF.

This chain links TRBV6-1 with TRBJ2-2, with 8 bases lining up with TRBD1. With 6 bases clipped from V and 1 base from J, the junction kept 4 bases outside the gene matches. Germline V CDR1 and CDR2: MNHNS, SASEGT. This CDR3 is built from 15 residues. The CDR3 coding sequence is TGTGCCAGCAGAAGACAGGGGATGAACACCGGGGAGCTGTTTTTT. The encoded protein is CASRRQGMNTGELFF.